This T cell receptor beta chain is drawn from a study of human T cells and chemical hapten exposure. On the study more broadly: The patch tests put 0.01% DPC on the skin of the upper back and were read 6 days later.

This clonotype appeared a few times. What it recognizes is unknown. Study-wide points: There were significantly more large CDR3 similarity clusters among expanded TCRs than among controls.

TCRdb reprocessed the RACE reads via MiXCR and lists one record per CDR3 protein. The sample has more than 300,000 distinct CDR3 sequences, roughly 5% seen once. Germline values: CDR1 GTSNPN, CDR2 SVGIG (reference sequence). The V end lost 2 bases, the J end lost 5 bases, and 13 bases lay between the germline ends. The CDR3 is made up of 13 amino acids. Stated time point: pre-sensitization, week 0. Treatment specified: therapeutic diphenylcyclopropenone sensitization with weekly scalp DPC. Each donor was an alopecia patient between 18 and 70 years of age who qualified for DPC. The source was whole blood, collected in connection with sensitization to the hapten diphenylcyclopropenone (DPC). The receptor comes from a woman between 45 and 60 years old with alopecia areata. Some clones in this sample may be carry-over from other donors' samples. The chain has TRBV30 and TRBJ2-7; a weak D match, TRBD1 (5 bases). CDR3 DNA sequence: TGTGCCTGGAGTCCCGGACAATTCAACGAGCAGTACTTC. The encoded protein is CAWSPGQFNEQYF.